This T cell receptor (beta chain) emerged from a study of blood T cell dynamics during melanoma immunotherapy. Time point specified: pre-treatment baseline. The germline gives CDR1 SGDLS, CDR2 YYNGEE. Trimming removed 3 bases from V and 6 bases from J, with 9 bases in between. CDR3 length: 13 residues. Sequenced by immunoSEQ multiplex PCR; TCRdb stores in-frame clones only, minus some. This sample has some 5,900 clones; 88% occur once, and the top ten carry around 1.9%. The chain is built from TRBV9 and TRBJ2-2; no definite D call. This sequence was found in a human donor with melanoma. The material sequenced was blood, taken from a patient treated with checkpoint blockade. CDR3 in DNA: TGTGCCAGCAGCGCCGGGTCCCCCGGGGAGCTGTTTTTT. Translating it yields CASSAGSPGELFF.